The present T cell receptor beta chain was sequenced within a study of blood T cells in healthy people across ages. Study-wide findings and caveats: While age rose, TCR beta diversity per million T cells dropped in a roughly linear way.

This clonotype occurred many times. As yet, its antigen is unknown. For the second PCR, which ran for about 6 to 11 cycles, a sample-barcoded 5' primer and a J-beta primer mix were used. Template switching added a 12-random-nucleotide identifier to every cDNA molecule. One entry per CDR3 protein, called by TCRdb with MiXCR from the 5' RACE reads. The sample lists around 870,000 distinct CDR3 sequences, under 35% occurring once. Trimming at V came to 5 bases and at J to 3 bases, leaving 7 bases not matched to a gene. This CDR3 is 16 amino acids long. CDR1 and CDR2 (germline): MNHEY, SMNVEV (reference sequence).

This rearrangement joins TRBV27 to TRBJ1-4; 9 nucleotides match TRBD1. The TCR was taken from a woman of 80 years or more in good health. The sequenced sample consisted of blood. The CDR3: CASSPDRGRSNEKLFF. The CDR3 coding sequence is TGTGCCAGCAGTCCAGACAGGGGGAGGTCTAATGAAAAACTGTTTTTT.